The 24 T cell receptor beta chains listed next were all sequenced from one sample in a study of blood T cell repertoires in COVID-19 (TCRdb year 2020). Library creation used the immunoSEQ multiplex PCR assay. TCRdb carries this immuneACCESS record with in-frame sequences only. Its versions omit some clonotypes, under half of them owing to an unresolved V gene in the studies checked, with the rest unexplained. This sample has around 40,000 clones in its table, and roughly nine tenths of those were observed once. Jointly, the top ten make up 8.5% to 10% of the sample. Material for sequencing was peripheral blood. All receptors derive from a man aged 30 to 39 with active or convalescent COVID-19.

This chain connects TRBV19 to TRBJ1-1; 10 positions match TRBD1. This CDR3 has 17 amino acids. The V segment lost 5 bases and the J segment 4 bases; nucleotides outside the gene matches: 13. The V gene's germline CDR1 is LNHDA and CDR2 SQIVND (reference sequence). The CDR3 here is CASSPGTGAIWGTEAFF. The CDR3 coding sequence is TGTGCCAGTAGTCCGGGGACAGGGGCGATTTGGGGCACTGAAGCTTTCTTT.

The rearrangement uses TRBV13 and TRBJ1-3; the match to TRBD1 covers 7 bases. This CDR3 is built from 15 residues. CDR1 and CDR2 from the germline V gene are PRHDT and FYEKMQ (reference sequence). V was clipped by 7 bases and J by 0 bases; unmatched bases: 6. CDR3 DNA sequence: TGTGCCAGCAAAGACAGGGTAAGCTCTGGAAACACCATATATTTT. This translates into CASKDRVSSGNTIYF. The variable domain in full, with the rest retrieved from reference TRBV13 and TRBJ1-3, is AAGVIQSPRHLIKEKRETATLKCYPIPRHDTVYWYQQGPGQDPQFLISFYEKMQSDKGSIPDRFSAQQFSDYHSELNMSSLELGDSALYFCASKDRVSSGNTIYFGEGSWLTVV.

This sequence joins TRBV27 and TRBJ1-1; possibly TRBD1 for D (5 bases). Per germline, CDR1 MNHEY and CDR2 SMNVEV (reference sequence). This CDR3 contains 14 residues. Trimming removed 3 bases from V and 1 base from J, with 9 bases in between. DNA for the CDR3: TGTGCCAGCAGTTTGGGCAGGGAGAACACTGAAGCTTTCTTT. The encoded protein is CASSLGRENTEAFF.

The chain joins TRBV24-1 to TRBJ2-2; possible D gene TRBD1, 5 bases. V was clipped by 4 bases and J by 4 bases, with 12 bases between them. The CDR3 runs to 15 residues. Germline CDR1 is KGHDR and CDR2 is SFDVKD. CDR3 DNA: TGTGCCACCAGTGACCCGAAGGGGTTCACCGGGGAGCTGTTTTTT. Protein product: CATSDPKGFTGELFF.

This rearrangement joins TRBV6-2 or TRBV6-3 to TRBJ1-2, with a tentative D call TRBD1 (5 bases). The CDR3 is made up of 11 amino acids. Germline V gives CDR1 MNHEY, CDR2 SVGEGT. V gave up 5 bases and J gave up 5 bases, with 6 bases separating them. The CDR3 bases are TGTGCCAGCAGTCGGGGGTATGGCTACACCTTC. It codes for CASSRGYGYTF.

In its sample, this clone was seen once. The chain joins TRBV11-2 to TRBJ2-5; D perhaps matches TRBD2 (6 bases). V was clipped by 6 bases and J by 9 bases, with 20 bases between them. CDR1 and CDR2 (germline): SGHAT, FQNNGV. The CDR3 covers 14 residues. The CDR3 reads CASRPGGLGDPQYF. Here the CDR3 DNA reads TGTGCCAGCAGACCCGGAGGGCTAGGAGATCCCCAGTACTTC.

The chain recombines TRBV29-1 with TRBJ2-7, with 8 bases aligning to TRBD2. CDR3 length: 11 amino acids. The V segment lost 5 bases and the J segment 10 bases; nucleotides outside the gene matches: 7. Germline V gene lookup returns CDR1 SQVTM and CDR2 ANQGSEA. The CDR3 DNA is TGCAGCGTTTCGAGCGGGAGTGTTCAGTACGTC. It encodes CSVSSGSVQYV.

This rearrangement joins TRBV7-8 to TRBJ2-1, with 13 bases that match TRBD2. Trimming cost V 5 bases and J 5 bases; bases outside gene matches: 9. Germline loops: CDR1 SGHVS, CDR2 FQNEAQ. CDR3 length: 17 amino acids. CDR3 loop: CASSPRTGTSGNNEQFF. The CDR3, as DNA: TGTGCCAGCAGCCCTCGAACCGGGACTAGCGGGAACAATGAGCAGTTCTTC.

This clone was picked up one time. The rearrangement uses TRBV5-1 and TRBJ2-7; the match to TRBD2 covers 9 bases. J gave up 2 bases and V 6 bases, and 9 bases lay outside the gene matches. Looked up from germline, CDR1 is SGHRS and CDR2 is YFSETQ. CDR3 length: 15 amino acids. The CDR3: CASKLGLAGTYEQYF. The CDR3 DNA sequence: TGCGCCAGCAAACTGGGGCTAGCGGGGACCTACGAGCAGTACTTC.

CDR3 bases: TGTGCCAGCGGGACTAGCGGAATCAGCTCCTACAATGAGCAGTTCTTC. This codes for CASGTSGISSYNEQFF. The rearrangement uses TRBV25-1 and TRBJ2-1, with TRBD2 matching over 11 bases. This CDR3 spans 16 amino acids. Germline CDR1 reads MGHDK; CDR2 reads SYGVNS. Germline trimming cut 8 bases from V and 0 bases from J; bases unmatched to any gene: 6.

The count of this clone is one. This CDR3 is also generated by other DNA sequences in the sample. V gene TRBV3-1 (or the pseudogene TRBV3-2) combines with J gene TRBJ2-7; weak D call: TRBD2 (5 bases). Germline values: CDR1 LGHDT, CDR2 YNNKEL (reference sequence). Deletions cut 6 bases from V and 2 bases from J, with 5 bases between. The CDR3 consists of 11 residues. CDR3 amino acids: CASRGAYEQYF. In DNA form, the CDR3 reads TGTGCCAGCAGGGGAGCCTACGAGCAGTACTTC.

The DNA of the CDR3 is TGTGCCAGCAGCCCGGGACAGGGGGCCTTTGGAAACACCATATATTTT. Translating it yields CASSPGQGAFGNTIYF. The chain is built from TRBV5-6 and TRBJ1-3; 12 positions match TRBD1. CDR1 is SGHDT and CDR2 is YYEEEE in the germline V gene. The CDR3 sequence is 16 residues long. With V trimmed by 4 bases and J by 3 bases, 5 bases remained unmatched.

The chain has TRBV4-2 and TRBJ2-7, with 7 bases fitting TRBD1. Trimming took 2 bases from V and 3 from J; bases not matched to a gene: 10. The CDR3 extends over 16 amino acids. Per germline, CDR1 LGHNA and CDR2 YNFKEQ. The CDR3 here is CASSQLTGERIYEQYF. CDR3 coding DNA: TGTGCCAGCAGCCAACTAACAGGGGAAAGGATCTACGAGCAGTACTTC.

The chain employs TRBV11-2 and TRBJ2-2, with 10 bases matching TRBD1. The CDR3 has 16 amino acids. The J segment lost 4 bases and the V segment lost 5 bases, leaving 7 bases of the junction unmatched. Germline V gives CDR1 SGHAT, CDR2 FQNNGV. The CDR3 here is CASSLRTGGGTGELFF. DNA for the CDR3: TGTGCCAGCAGCCTGCGGACAGGGGGAGGCACCGGGGAGCTGTTTTTT.

The V gene is TRBV6-6, the J gene TRBJ2-2, with 8 nucleotides matching TRBD2. Trimming took 6 bases from V and 7 from J; bases not matched to a gene: 10. The CDR3 spans 15 residues. Germline assignment: CDR1 MNHNY and CDR2 SVGAGI (reference sequence). CDR3 residues: CASRPRTSSGGELFF. The CDR3 DNA sequence: TGTGCCAGCAGACCCAGGACTAGCAGCGGCGGGGAGCTGTTTTTT.

The V call is TRBV7-8, the J call TRBJ2-1; the D gene is possibly TRBD1 (6 bases). Per the germline V gene, CDR1 is SGHVS and CDR2 is FQNEAQ. CDR3 length: 15 residues. V was trimmed by 5 bases and J by 1 base, leaving 12 bases between them. In nucleotides, the CDR3 is TGTGCCAGCAGCCTCCGAGGGGGATCCTACAATGAGCAGTTCTTC. Encoded protein: CASSLRGGSYNEQFF. Combining the CDR3 with reference TRBV7-8 and TRBJ2-1 gives the whole variable domain GAGVSQSPRYKVAKRGQDVALRCDPISGHVSLFWYQQALGQGPEFLTYFQNEAQLDKSGLPSDRFFAERPEGSVSTLKIQRTQQEDSAVYLCASSLRGGSYNEQFFGPGTRLTVL.

This clone was counted once. The DNA for the CDR3 is TGTGCCAGCAGCTTGCGAATGAGCTCCTACAATGAGCAGTTCTTC. Its protein is CASSLRMSSYNEQFF. The chain has TRBV5-6 and TRBJ2-1; D unresolved. V was cut by 1 base and J by 0 bases, with 8 bases left in between. This CDR3 is built from 15 residues. Germline loops: CDR1 SGHDT, CDR2 YYEEEE.

CDR3 amino acids: CASSESTSGPRGSEQFF. The CDR3 nucleotides read TGCGCCAGCAGTGAGTCGACTAGCGGGCCCCGAGGGAGTGAGCAGTTCTTC. The chain links TRBV10-1 to TRBJ2-1, with TRBD2 identical over 10 bases. Per germline, CDR1 WNHNN and CDR2 SYGVQD (reference sequence). CDR3 length equals 17 residues. After removal of 0 bases from V and 9 bases from J, the junction contained 11 bases not matched to a gene.

This clone is labeled medium-sized. The sample holds other DNA sequences that translate to the same CDR3. J is TRBJ2-2 and V is TRBV24-1, with TRBD1 matching 7 bases. V gave up 5 bases and J gave up 4 bases; unmatched junction bases: 3. CDR1 KGHDR and CDR2 SFDVKD come from the germline V gene. The CDR3 consists of 14 residues. CDR3 in amino acids: CATSARGRTGELFF. CDR3 sequence (DNA): TGTGCCACCAGTGCGAGGGGGCGCACCGGGGAGCTGTTTTTT.

This sequence joins TRBV2 and TRBJ2-2, with D tentatively TRBD1 (7 bases). Per germline, CDR1 SNHLY and CDR2 FYNNEI. Trimming shortened V by 2 bases and J by 3 bases, and 13 bases separated the two germline ends. The CDR3 extends over 16 amino acids. CDR3 region: CASSERRGLDTGELFF. The CDR3, as DNA: TGTGCCAGCAGTGAAAGGAGGGGGCTGGACACCGGGGAGCTGTTTTTT. The variable domain in full, completed from reference TRBV2 and TRBJ2-2, reads EPEVTQTPSHQVTQMGQEVILRCVPISNHLYFYWYRQILGQKVEFLVSFYNNEISEKSEIFDDQFSVERPDGSNFTLKIRSTKLEDSAMYFCASSERRGLDTGELFFGEGSRLTVL.

This clone occurred once. The chain carries TRBV7-8 and TRBJ1-5; D is possibly TRBD1 (6 bases). The CDR3 totals 19 residues. Per germline, CDR1 SGHVS and CDR2 FQNEAQ. Trimming pared 5 bases from V and 4 bases from J, leaving 27 bases between. For the CDR3, the DNA is TGTGCCAGCAGCCTGAACGATTATTCAGGGGCCCCACGGAATCAGCCCCAGCATTTT. The encoded protein is CASSLNDYSGAPRNQPQHF.

This chain joins TRBV5-4 and TRBJ1-6; the D is unclear. Germline loops: CDR1 SGHNT, CDR2 YYREEE (reference sequence). The CDR3 length is 13 residues. V was cut by 0 bases and J by 8 bases, with 6 bases left in between. The CDR3 bases are TGTGCCAGCAGCTTGGAATCGGATTCACCCCTCCACTTT. Its translation is CASSLESDSPLHF.

The chain recombines TRBV14 with TRBJ1-5; D not certain. Between the trimmed V and J ends, which lost 1 base and 4 bases, there was a span of 2 bases. CDR3 length: 12 amino acids. Germline assignment: CDR1 SGHDN and CDR2 FVKESK. The CDR3 loop reads CASSQANQPQHF. The CDR3 bases are TGTGCCAGCAGCCAAGCGAATCAGCCCCAGCATTTT.

This chain joins TRBV6-5 and TRBJ2-5, with TRBD2 matching 7 bases. This CDR3 region has 14 residues. Unmatched junction bases numbered 12, after V lost 5 bases and J lost 9 bases. Germline values: CDR1 MNHEY, CDR2 SVGAGI. The CDR3 protein is CASSIDSGIGAQYF. Written as DNA, the CDR3 is TGTGCCAGCAGTATAGACAGCGGGATCGGGGCCCAGTACTTC.